This T cell receptor beta chain was captured in a study of blood T cells in healthy people across ages. Study-level background: Roughly one uniquely barcoded beta molecule per two T cells was captured.

PCR was performed a second time for roughly 7 to 12 cycles using a sample-barcoded 5' primer and a J-beta primer mix. Sequencing of every sample gave 3 million or more CDR3-containing paired-end reads. One entry per CDR3 protein, called by TCRdb with MiXCR from the 5' RACE reads. The table lists hundreds of thousands of distinct CDR3 sequences, roughly 50% of them singletons. Findings and caveats of the study: Diversity was higher, and naive CD4+ cells more numerous, in long-lived donors than in aged donors. Unsorted PBMCs ruled out conclusive naive versus antigen-experienced comparison.

The CDR3 loop spans 15 amino acids. The V and J ends lost 8 bases and 11 bases, in that order; junction bases with no gene match: 18. Germline V CDR1 and CDR2: WSHSY, SAAADI. This clonotype was counted a single time. Its antigen remains unknown. The rearrangement joins TRBV10-2 to TRBJ2-5, with 9 bases identical to TRBD2. The sample consisted of blood. This TCR was recovered from a man aged 30 to 39 in good health. The DNA for the CDR3 is TGCGCCAGCCAAAATAGCGGGAGAGGTAAAAATGAGCAGTACTTC. Translating gives CASQNSGRGKNEQYF.